This TCR beta chain appears in the sequencing data of a study of a mutant IDH1 vaccine in newly diagnosed glioma. Study details: Patients came in for eight vaccinations, in weeks 1, 3, 5, 7, 11, 15, 19 and 23. Pretreatment consisted of radiotherapy, temozolomide, or both, with most receiving both.

The CDR3 length is 13 residues. Looked up from germline, CDR1 is SGHRS and CDR2 is YFSETQ. The V end lost 2 bases, the J end lost 6 bases, and 10 bases lay between the germline ends. Assay: immunoSEQ multiplex PCR; the TCRdb copy retains only in-frame clones and omits some. Here the sample spans about 67,000 clones, around 89% being singletons. As concerns this clone: Its specificity is not known.

Sample time point: week 11, during vaccination. Each dose delivered 300 ug of mutant IDH1 20-mer peptide subcutaneously with imiquimod. The chain combines TRBV5-1 with TRBJ2-3, with D tentatively TRBD1 (6 bases). The TCR originated in a man aged 35-49 years with glioma. The starting material was PBMCs, obtained from a glioma patient whose treatment included an IDH1 peptide vaccine. The CDR3 reads CASSFWGLDTQYF. In DNA form, the CDR3 reads TGCGCCAGCAGCTTCTGGGGGCTCGATACGCAGTATTTT. Filled out from reference TRBV5-1 and TRBJ2-3, the complete variable domain reads KAGVTQTPRYLIKTRGQQVTLSCSPISGHRSVSWYQQTPGQGLQFLFEYFSETQRNKGNFPGRFSGRQFSNSRSEMNVSTLELGDSALYLCASSFWGLDTQYFGPGTRLTVL.